This is a list of T cell receptor beta chains from one sample in a study of blood T cell repertoires in COVID-19. Measured with immunoSEQ multiplex PCR; TCRdb has only the in-frame clones, and not every one. The data contain around 250,000 clones, approximately 88% of them singletons. What was sequenced was PBMCs or T cells enriched from blood (not recorded which). The source of these receptors is a woman in her forties who had been exposed to COVID-19. The CDR3 runs from the conserved cysteine through the conserved F or W. D genes are given only for firm matches. A row's size may be missing; if present it is once, few, many or a size class.

cdr3_nt	cdr3_aa	clone_size	d_call	v_call	j_call
TGTGCCAGCAGCTTAGGTGGTAGCAATGAGCAGTTCTTC	CASSLGGSNEQFF	once	NA	TRBV11-1	TRBJ2-1
TGTGCCAGCAGCTCCCGGACTAGCGGGAGGGCCTATCCTACGGAGACCCAGTACTTC	CASSSRTSGRAYPTETQYF	NA	TRBD2	TRBV7-8	TRBJ2-5
TGTGCCAGCGGGGGGATGGATGAGCAGTTCTTC	CASGGMDEQFF	NA	NA	TRBV18	TRBJ2-1
TGCAGTGTTTCCCAGAATGGCTACACCTTC	CSVSQNGYTF	NA	NA	TRBV20-1	TRBJ1-2
TGCGCCAGCAGCGCAGTAGGGGACAATGAGCAGTTCTTC	CASSAVGDNEQFF	NA	NA	TRBV5-1	TRBJ2-1
TGTGCCAGCAGCCAAGATAACGGAGGACAGTATTCACCCCTCCACTTT	CASSQDNGGQYSPLHF	many	NA	TRBV4-2	TRBJ1-6
TGTGCCAGCAGCTACGGGACAGCTGGCTATGGCTACACCTTC	CASSYGTAGYGYTF	NA	TRBD1	TRBV6-5	TRBJ1-2
TGTGCCAGCAGCTCGAGGGGGGGCTGGGAGACCCAGTACTTC	CASSSRGGWETQYF	once	NA	TRBV7-8	TRBJ2-5
TGTGCCAGTAGGGCGGAGGGTTGGCAGCCCCAGCATTTT	CASRAEGWQPQHF	once	NA	TRBV19	TRBJ1-5
TGTGCCAGCAGCCCCGGGGGGCAGCATTCACCCCTCCACTTT	CASSPGGQHSPLHF	NA	NA	TRBV11-2	TRBJ1-6
TGTGCCAGCATGGGGACAGGACCCGGTTACGAGCAGTACTTC	CASMGTGPGYEQYF	NA	TRBD1	TRBV27	TRBJ2-7
TGTGCCAGCAGCTTGGCCAGCGGGAGGGCCAATGAGCAGTTCTTC	CASSLASGRANEQFF	NA	TRBD2	TRBV5-4	TRBJ2-1
TGTGCCAGCAGCTTACAACTCGCTTATGGCTACACCTTC	CASSLQLAYGYTF	NA	NA	TRBV13	TRBJ1-2
TGTGCCTCACAGGGGGCTTCGGGACAGCCCCAGCATTTT	CASQGASGQPQHF	once	TRBD1	TRBV25-1	TRBJ1-5
TGTGCCAGCAGCTTAGGACAGGGGGAGGCCTACGAGCAGTACTTC	CASSLGQGEAYEQYF	NA	TRBD1	TRBV7-6	TRBJ2-7
TGTGCCAGCAGTTTTCGGGTCGGGGAGCTGTTTTTT	CASSFRVGELFF	NA	NA	TRBV27	TRBJ2-2
TGTGCCAGCAGCTGGGACAGGGTAGTTAGGGGCTACACCTTC	CASSWDRVVRGYTF	NA	TRBD1	TRBV7-2	TRBJ1-2
TGCGCCAGCGGACAGACAGGGACTAATCAGCCCCAGCATTTT	CASGQTGTNQPQHF	few	TRBD1	TRBV10-1	TRBJ1-5
TGTGCCAGCAGTCCACAGGGCACTGAAGCTTTCTTT	CASSPQGTEAFF	few	NA	TRBV12-3/TRBV12-4	TRBJ1-1
TGTGCCAGCAGCACGACCGGGACAGGTGATGATACGCAGTATTTT	CASSTTGTGDDTQYF	NA	TRBD1	TRBV5-6	TRBJ2-3
TGTGCCAGACTACCCGAGGTGTTTTTT	CARLPEVFF	NA	NA	TRBV5-3	TRBJ1-4
TGTGCCAGCAGCTTAGGGCAATTTTCCGGGACAGGGACCCATTCACCCCTCCACTTT	CASSLGQFSGTGTHSPLHF	NA	TRBD1	TRBV7-9	TRBJ1-6
TGTGCCAGCAGCCAGAAGGGGGAGAACACTGAAGCTTTCTTT	CASSQKGENTEAFF	NA	NA	TRBV7-9	TRBJ1-1
TGCGCCAGCAGCCAACCTATGGACAGGATCGGGACAGATACGCAGTATTTT	CASSQPMDRIGTDTQYF	NA	TRBD1	TRBV4-1	TRBJ2-3
TGCAGCGTTGAAGATCTGGGGGAGGGGCACCCAGATACGCAGTATTTT	CSVEDLGEGHPDTQYF	NA	TRBD2	TRBV29-1	TRBJ2-3
TGTGCCAGCAGCTTGGGACTAGCGGGGGTAATCACAGATACGCAGTATTTT	CASSLGLAGVITDTQYF	NA	TRBD2	TRBV5-4	TRBJ2-3
TGTGCCAGCAGCCGGACTAGCGGCACAAACAATGAGCAGTTCTTC	CASSRTSGTNNEQFF	NA	TRBD2	TRBV7-2	TRBJ2-1
TGTGCCAGCAGCTTGCTTCCGGGACAGGGTATTTCACCCCTCCACTTT	CASSLLPGQGISPLHF	NA	TRBD1	TRBV11-2	TRBJ1-6
TGTGCCAGTTTCGGGCGTCGGCGGGACTATGGCTACACCTTC	CASFGRRRDYGYTF	NA	NA	TRBV19	TRBJ1-2
TGTGCCAGCTCACCATATTTGGAGACCCAGTACTTC	CASSPYLETQYF	NA	NA	TRBV18	TRBJ2-5
TGCAGCGTTAGGACAGGGAATGGTGATGGCTACACCTTC	CSVRTGNGDGYTF	NA	TRBD1	TRBV29-1	TRBJ1-2
TGCGCCAGCAGCCAATGGGACAACTACGAGCAGTACTTC	CASSQWDNYEQYF	few	NA	TRBV4-3	TRBJ2-7
TGTGCCAGTAGTAAATCCTCCGACAGGAACTATGGCTACACCTTC	CASSKSSDRNYGYTF	NA	NA	TRBV19	TRBJ1-2
TGCAGCGTTGGCCAGGGGGCTGACTATGGCTACACCTTC	CSVGQGADYGYTF	NA	TRBD1	TRBV29-1	TRBJ1-2
TGTGCCAGCAGCAGTCCAGGGGCTATGGAGCAGTTCTTC	CASSSPGAMEQFF	NA	NA	TRBV28	TRBJ2-1
TGTGCCAGCAGCTTAGGAGAGAAAGAGACCCAGTACTTC	CASSLGEKETQYF	NA	NA	TRBV11-3	TRBJ2-5
TGTGCCAGTAGTGCCAGAAATCAGCCCCAGCATTTT	CASSARNQPQHF	NA	NA	TRBV19	TRBJ1-5
TGTGCCAGCAGTAGAGTAGGGACAGCCGTTGAGCAGTTCTTC	CASSRVGTAVEQFF	NA	TRBD1	TRBV6-5	TRBJ2-1
TGTGGGGGCAGGGGCACCGGGGAGCTGTTTTTT	CGGRGTGELFF	NA	NA	TRBV30	TRBJ2-2
TGTGCCAGCAGCTTGCTAGGACGAGGGGGCAATGAGCAGTTCTTC	CASSLLGRGGNEQFF	NA	NA	TRBV5-4	TRBJ2-1
TGTGCCAGCAGCAAGAGGACAGGGGAAAAACTGTTTTTT	CASSKRTGEKLFF	NA	NA	TRBV21-1	TRBJ1-4